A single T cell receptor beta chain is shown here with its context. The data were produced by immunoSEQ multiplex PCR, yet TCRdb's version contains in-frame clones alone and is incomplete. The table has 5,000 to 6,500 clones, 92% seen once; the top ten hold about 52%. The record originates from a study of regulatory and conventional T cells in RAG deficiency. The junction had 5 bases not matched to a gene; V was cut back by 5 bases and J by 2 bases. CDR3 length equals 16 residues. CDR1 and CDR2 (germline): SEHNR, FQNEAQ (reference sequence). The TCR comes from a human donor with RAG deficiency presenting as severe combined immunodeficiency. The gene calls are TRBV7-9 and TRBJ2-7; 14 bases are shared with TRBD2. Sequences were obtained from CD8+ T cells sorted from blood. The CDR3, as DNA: TGTGCCAGCAGCCCGAAGACTAGCGGGAGGGCCTACGAGCAGTACTTC. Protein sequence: CASSPKTSGRAYEQYF. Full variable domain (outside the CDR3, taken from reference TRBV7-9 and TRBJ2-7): DTGVSQNPRHKITKRGQNVTFRCDPISEHNRLYWYRQTLGQGPEFLTYFQNEAQLEKSRLLSDRFSAERPKGSFSTLEIQRTEQGDSAMYLCASSPKTSGRAYEQYFGPGTRLTVT.